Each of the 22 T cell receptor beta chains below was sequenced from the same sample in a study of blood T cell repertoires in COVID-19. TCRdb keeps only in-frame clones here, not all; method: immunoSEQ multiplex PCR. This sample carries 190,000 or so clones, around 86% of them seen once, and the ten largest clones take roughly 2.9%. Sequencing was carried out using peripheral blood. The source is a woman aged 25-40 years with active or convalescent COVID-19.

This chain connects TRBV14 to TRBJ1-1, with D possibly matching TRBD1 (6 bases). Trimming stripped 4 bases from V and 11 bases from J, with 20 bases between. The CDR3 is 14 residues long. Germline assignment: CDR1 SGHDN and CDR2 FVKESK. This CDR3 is CASSPIGAQGEAFF. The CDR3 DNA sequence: TGTGCCAGCAGCCCAATTGGGGCACAGGGAGAGGCTTTCTTT. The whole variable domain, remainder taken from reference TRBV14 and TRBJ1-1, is EAGVTQFPSHSVIEKGQTVTLRCDPISGHDNLYWYRRVMGKEIKFLLHFVKESKQDESGMPNNRFLAERTGGTYSTLKVQPAELEDSGVYFCASSPIGAQGEAFFGQGTRLTVV.

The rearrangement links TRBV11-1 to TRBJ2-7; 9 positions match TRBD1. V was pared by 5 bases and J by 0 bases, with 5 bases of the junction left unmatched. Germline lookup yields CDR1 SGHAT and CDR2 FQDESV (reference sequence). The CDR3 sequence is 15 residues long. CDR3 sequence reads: CASSRPGQGSYEQYF. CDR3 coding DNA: TGTGCCAGCAGCAGACCGGGACAGGGCTCCTACGAGCAGTACTTC.

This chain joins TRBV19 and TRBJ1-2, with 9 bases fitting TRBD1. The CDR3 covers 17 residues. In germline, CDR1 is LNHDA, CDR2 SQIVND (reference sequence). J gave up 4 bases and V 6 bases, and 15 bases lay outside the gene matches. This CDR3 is CASRDLSNRGQSYGYTF. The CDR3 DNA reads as TGTGCCAGTAGGGACCTATCGAACAGGGGGCAGAGCTATGGCTACACCTTC.

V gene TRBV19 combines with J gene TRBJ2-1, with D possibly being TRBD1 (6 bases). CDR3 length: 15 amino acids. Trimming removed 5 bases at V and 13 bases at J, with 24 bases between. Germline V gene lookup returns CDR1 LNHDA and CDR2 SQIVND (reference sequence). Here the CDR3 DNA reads TGTGCCAGTAGTGCGGGCAGGGGCGACGTAATAGGCCAGTTCTTC. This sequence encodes CASSAGRGDVIGQFF.

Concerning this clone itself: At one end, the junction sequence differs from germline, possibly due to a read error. The CDR3 reads CASRFMSSNTGELFF. The CDR3 DNA follows: TGTGCCAGCCGCTTTATGTCCTCGAACACCGGGGAGCTGTTTTTT. This rearrangement joins TRBV5-6 to TRBJ2-2; D remains unclear. Per germline, CDR1 SGHDT and CDR2 YYEEEE. The CDR3 has 15 amino acids. The variable domain in full, completed from reference TRBV5-6 and TRBJ2-2, reads DAGVTQSPTHLIKTRGQQVTLRCSPKSGHDTVSWYQQALGQGPQFIFQYYEEEERQRGNFPDRFSGHQFPNYSSELNVNALLLGDSALYLCASRFMSSNTGELFFGEGSRLTVL.

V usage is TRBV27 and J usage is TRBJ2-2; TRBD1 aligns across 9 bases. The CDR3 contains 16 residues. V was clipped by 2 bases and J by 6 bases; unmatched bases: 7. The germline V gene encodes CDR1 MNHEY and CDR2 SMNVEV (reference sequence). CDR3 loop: CASSLTGQGRAGELFF. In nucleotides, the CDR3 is TGTGCCAGCAGTTTAACCGGACAGGGGCGGGCCGGGGAGCTGTTTTTT.

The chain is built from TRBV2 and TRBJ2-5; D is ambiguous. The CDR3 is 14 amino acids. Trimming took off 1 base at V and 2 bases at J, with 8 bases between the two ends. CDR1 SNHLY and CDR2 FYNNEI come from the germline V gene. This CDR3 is CASSEGRIQETQYF. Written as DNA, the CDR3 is TGTGCCAGCAGTGAAGGGCGGATTCAAGAGACCCAGTACTTC.

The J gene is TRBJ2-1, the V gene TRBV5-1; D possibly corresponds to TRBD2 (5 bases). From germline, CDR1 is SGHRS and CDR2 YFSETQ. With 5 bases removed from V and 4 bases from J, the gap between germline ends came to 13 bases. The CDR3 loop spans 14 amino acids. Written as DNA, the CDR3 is TGCGCCAGCAGTACGGCGGGTGTTTACAATGAGCAGTTCTTC. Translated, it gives CASSTAGVYNEQFF.

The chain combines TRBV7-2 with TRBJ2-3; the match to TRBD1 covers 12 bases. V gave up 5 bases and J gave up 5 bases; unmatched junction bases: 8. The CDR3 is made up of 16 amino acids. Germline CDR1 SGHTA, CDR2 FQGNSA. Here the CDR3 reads CASSLRGTGGGDTQYF. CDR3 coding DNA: TGTGCCAGCAGCCTCCGGGGGACAGGGGGCGGAGATACGCAGTATTTT. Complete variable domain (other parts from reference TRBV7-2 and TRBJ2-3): GAGVSQSPSNKVTEKGKDVELRCDPISGHTALYWYRQSLGQGLEFLIYFQGNSAPDKSGLPSDRFSAERTGGSVSTLTIQRTQQEDSAVYLCASSLRGTGGGDTQYFGPGTRLTVL.

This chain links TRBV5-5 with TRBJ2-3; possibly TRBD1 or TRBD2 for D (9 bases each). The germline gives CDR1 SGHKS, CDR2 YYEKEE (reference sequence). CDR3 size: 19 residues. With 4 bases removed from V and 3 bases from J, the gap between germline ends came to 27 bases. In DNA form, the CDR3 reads TGTGCCAGCAGCCAGGGACAGGGAACTAGCGGGCGCGGAACAGATACGCAGTATTTT. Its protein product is CASSQGQGTSGRGTDTQYF. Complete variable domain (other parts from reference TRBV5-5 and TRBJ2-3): DAGVTQSPTHLIKTRGQQVTLRCSPISGHKSVSWYQQVLGQGPQFIFQYYEKEERGRGNFPDRFSARQFPNYSSELNVNALLLGDSALYLCASSQGQGTSGRGTDTQYFGPGTRLTVL.

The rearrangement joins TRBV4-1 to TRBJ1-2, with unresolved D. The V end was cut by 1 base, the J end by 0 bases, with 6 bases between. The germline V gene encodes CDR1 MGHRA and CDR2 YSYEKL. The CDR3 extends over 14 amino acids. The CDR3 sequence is CASSQVNSNYGYTF. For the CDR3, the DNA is TGCGCCAGCAGCCAAGTAAATTCTAACTATGGCTACACCTTC.

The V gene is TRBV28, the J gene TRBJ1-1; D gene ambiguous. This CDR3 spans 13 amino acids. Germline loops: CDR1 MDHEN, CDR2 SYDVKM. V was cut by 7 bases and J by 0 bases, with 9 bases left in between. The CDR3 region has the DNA TGTGCCAGCAATGGCAGAATGAACACTGAAGCTTTCTTT. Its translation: CASNGRMNTEAFF.

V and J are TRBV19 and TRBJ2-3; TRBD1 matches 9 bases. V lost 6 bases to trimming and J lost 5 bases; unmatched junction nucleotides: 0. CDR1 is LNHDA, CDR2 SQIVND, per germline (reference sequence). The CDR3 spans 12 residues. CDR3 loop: CASRTGGDTQYF. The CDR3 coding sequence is TGTGCCAGTAGGACAGGGGGAGATACGCAGTATTTT.

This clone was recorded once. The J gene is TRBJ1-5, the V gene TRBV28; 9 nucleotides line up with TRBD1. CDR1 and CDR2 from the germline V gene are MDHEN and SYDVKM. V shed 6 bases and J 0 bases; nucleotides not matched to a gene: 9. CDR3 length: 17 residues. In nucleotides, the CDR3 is TGTGCCAGCAGCCCTGGACAGGGGAGATATAGCAATCAGCCCCAGCATTTT. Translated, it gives CASSPGQGRYSNQPQHF.

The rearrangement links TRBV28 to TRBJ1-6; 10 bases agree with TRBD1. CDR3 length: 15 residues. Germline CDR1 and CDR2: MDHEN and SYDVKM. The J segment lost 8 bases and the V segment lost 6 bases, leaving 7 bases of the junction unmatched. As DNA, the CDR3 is TGTGCCAGCAGACCGACAGGGGGCGCGGATTCACCCCTCCACTTT. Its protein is CASRPTGGADSPLHF.

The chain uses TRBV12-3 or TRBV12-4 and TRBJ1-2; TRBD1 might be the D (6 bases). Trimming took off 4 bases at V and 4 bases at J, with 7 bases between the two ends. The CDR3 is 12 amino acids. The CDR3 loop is CASSWGLYGYTF. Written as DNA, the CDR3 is TGTGCCAGCAGTTGGGGGCTCTATGGCTACACCTTC.

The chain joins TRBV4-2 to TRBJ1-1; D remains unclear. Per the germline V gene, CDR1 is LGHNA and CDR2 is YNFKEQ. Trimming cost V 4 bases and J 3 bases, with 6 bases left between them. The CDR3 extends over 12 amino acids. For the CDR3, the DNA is TGTGCCAGCAGCCGAGGAGACACTGAAGCTTTCTTT. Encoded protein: CASSRGDTEAFF.

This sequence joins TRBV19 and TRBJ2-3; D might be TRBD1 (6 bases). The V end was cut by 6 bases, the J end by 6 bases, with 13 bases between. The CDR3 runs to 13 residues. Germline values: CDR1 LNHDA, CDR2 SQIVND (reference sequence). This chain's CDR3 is CASRLNRVDTQYF. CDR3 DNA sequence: TGTGCCAGTAGACTTAACAGGGTCGATACGCAGTATTTT.

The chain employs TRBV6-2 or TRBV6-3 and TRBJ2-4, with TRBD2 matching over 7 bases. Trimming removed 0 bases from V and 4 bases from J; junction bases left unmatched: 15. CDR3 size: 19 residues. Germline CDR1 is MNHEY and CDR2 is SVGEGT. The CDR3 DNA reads TGTGCCAGCAGTTACTCGATTGTGGTTGCGGGGGAGGGGAAAAACATTCAGTACTTC. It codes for CASSYSIVVAGEGKNIQYF.

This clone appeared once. The CDR3 loop is CASSRLTGGGRETQYF. The CDR3, as DNA: TGTGCCAGCAGCCGACTTACTGGGGGAGGACGAGAGACCCAGTACTTC. This chain connects TRBV28 to TRBJ2-5; D might be TRBD2 (6 bases). CDR1 is MDHEN and CDR2 is SYDVKM in the germline V gene. The CDR3 loop spans 16 amino acids. With 6 bases removed from V and 4 bases from J, the gap between germline ends came to 21 bases.

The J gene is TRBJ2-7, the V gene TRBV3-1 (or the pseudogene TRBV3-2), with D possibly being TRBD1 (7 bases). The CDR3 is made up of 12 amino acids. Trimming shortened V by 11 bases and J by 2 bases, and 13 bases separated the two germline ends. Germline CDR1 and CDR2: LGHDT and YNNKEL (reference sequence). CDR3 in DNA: TGTGCCGCTTCAGGGGGGCCCTACGAGCAGTACTTC. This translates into CAASGGPYEQYF.

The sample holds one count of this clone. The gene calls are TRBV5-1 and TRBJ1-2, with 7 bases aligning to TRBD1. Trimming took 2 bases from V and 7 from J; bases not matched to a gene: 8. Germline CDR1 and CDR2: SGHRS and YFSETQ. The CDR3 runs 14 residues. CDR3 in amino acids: CASSFRDSRIGYTF. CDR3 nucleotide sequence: TGCGCCAGCAGCTTCCGGGACAGCCGGATTGGCTACACCTTC.